Described below is a single T cell receptor beta chain sequence and its context. Relative to the germline gene, one junction end is altered; a read error may explain this. The method was immunoSEQ multiplex PCR; TCRdb's version includes in-frame clones alone and lacks a portion of them. The sample has around 180,000 clones, about 82% seen once; the top ten hold more than 1.1%. This sample was taken from a study of cytomegalovirus exposure and HLA in healthy donors. Germline CDR1 MNHNS, CDR2 SASEGT. This CDR3 has 14 residues. The source is a woman aged 18-30 years in good health and CMV-seronegative. The V and J genes are TRBV6-1 and TRBJ1-2; possibly TRBD1 for D (6 bases). The specimen sequenced was PBMCs. In nucleotides, the CDR3 is TGTGCCAGCAGCCCACAGGGATTCGACTATGGCTACGCCTTC. This translates into CASSPQGFDYGYAF.